The 20 T cell receptor beta chains listed next were all sequenced from one sample in a study of beta chain features in type 1 diabetes. Expressed TCRB transcripts got sequenced, as all isolated RNA was reverse transcribed. The assay was immunoSEQ multiplex PCR, and TCRdb's table has in-frame clones only and misses some. The table includes 600,000 to 650,000 clones, about 14% detected once. What was sequenced was naive CD4+ T cells from blood. The receptors were gathered from a man aged 18 to 35 in good health.

V usage is TRBV10-3 and J usage is TRBJ1-2, with 12 bases that match TRBD1. This CDR3 region has 14 residues. Germline CDR1 is ENHRY and CDR2 is SYGVKD. Unmatched junction bases numbered 4, after V lost 4 bases and J lost 7 bases. CDR3 nucleotides: TGTGCCATCAGTGGTAGGGACAGGGGGCTTGGCTACACCTTC. Its protein is CAISGRDRGLGYTF.

This clone occurred a few times. This chain joins TRBV2 and TRBJ2-5; D unresolved. With 5 bases removed from V and 2 bases from J, the gap between germline ends came to 12 bases. The length of the CDR3 is 14 residues. CDR1 and CDR2 (germline): SNHLY, FYNNEI. This CDR3 is CASSQDRWQETQYF. The CDR3 DNA is TGTGCCAGCAGTCAGGACCGGTGGCAAGAGACCCAGTACTTC.

This clone was counted a few times. This chain uses TRBV11-1 with TRBJ2-1; 10 bases agree with TRBD2. J gave up 15 bases and V 4 bases, and 9 bases lay outside the gene matches. This CDR3 is built from 13 residues. The germline V gene has CDR1 SGHAT and CDR2 FQDESV (reference sequence). The CDR3 bases are TGTGCCAGCAGCTCCGGACTAGCGGATATTTCGTTCTTC. This codes for CASSSGLADISFF.

The chain carries TRBV6-6 and TRBJ2-1, with D possibly TRBD1 on 6 matching bases. Germline lookup yields CDR1 MNHNY and CDR2 SVGAGI (reference sequence). The CDR3 contains 12 residues. V gave up 10 bases and J gave up 9 bases, with 16 bases separating them. The CDR3 is CAIKTTGSEQFF. CDR3 DNA: TGTGCCATCAAGACGACAGGCAGTGAGCAGTTCTTC.

Remarks on this clone: Other DNA sequences in the sample encode the same CDR3. V usage is TRBV18 and J usage is TRBJ2-3; D is unclear. The CDR3 length is 14 residues. CDR1 and CDR2 from the germline V gene are KGHSH and LQKENI. V gave up 3 bases and J gave up 0 bases, with 7 bases separating them. This chain's CDR3 is CASSPLPSTDTQYF. The CDR3 DNA reads TGTGCCAGCTCACCTTTGCCTAGCACAGATACGCAGTATTTT. Looking up the rest from reference TRBV18 and TRBJ2-3 gives the full variable domain: NAGVMQNPRHLVRRRGQEARLRCSPMKGHSHVYWYRQLPEEGLKFMVYLQKENIIDESGMPKERFSAEFPKEGPSILRIQQVVRGDSAAYFCASSPLPSTDTQYFGPGTRLTVL.

The V call is TRBV5-6, the J call TRBJ2-3; 13 bases are a match to TRBD2. The germline gives CDR1 SGHDT, CDR2 YYEEEE. The CDR3 extends over 18 amino acids. V lost 1 base, J lost 3 bases, and 8 bases stayed unmatched. The CDR3 nucleotides read TGTGCCAGCAGCTTGAAGGCCACTAGCGGGAGGGCGACAGATACGCAGTATTTT. Translating gives CASSLKATSGRATDTQYF.

This clone turned up a few times. This chain uses TRBV7-9 with TRBJ1-2; D is ambiguous. V dropped 3 bases and J dropped 6 bases, with 11 bases sitting between them. From germline, CDR1 is SEHNR and CDR2 FQNEAQ (reference sequence). The CDR3 runs 13 residues. The CDR3 DNA follows: TGTGCCAGCAGCTTGGGCCAGAACGATGGCTACACCTTC. Encoded protein: CASSLGQNDGYTF.

The CDR3 reads CAIRERATYNSPLHF. The CDR3 DNA sequence: TGTGCCATCAGGGAGCGTGCAACTTATAATTCACCCCTCCACTTT. The chain employs TRBV10-3 and TRBJ1-6, with no clear D. The CDR3 sequence is 15 residues long. From germline, CDR1 is ENHRY and CDR2 SYGVKD. Between the trimmed V and J ends, which lost 6 bases and 4 bases, there was a span of 13 bases.

This clone was counted only a few times. The rearrangement joins TRBV10-3 to TRBJ2-5; 7 bases agree with TRBD1. The CDR3 is made up of 13 amino acids. Per the germline V gene, CDR1 is ENHRY and CDR2 is SYGVKD. V was pared by 6 bases and J by 5 bases, with 6 bases of the junction left unmatched. DNA of the CDR3: TGTGCCATCAGGGTACAGGGGATGGAGACCCAGTACTTC. Its translation: CAIRVQGMETQYF.

This chain links TRBV30 with TRBJ2-4; 7 nucleotides align to TRBD1. The CDR3 runs to 14 residues. Germline V gene lookup returns CDR1 GTSNPN and CDR2 SVGIG (reference sequence). With 4 bases clipped from V and 2 bases from J, the junction kept 5 bases outside the gene matches. The CDR3 nucleotides read TGTGCCTGGAACAGGGGCCTGTCCAAAAACATTCAGTACTTC. It codes for CAWNRGLSKNIQYF.

The V call is TRBV7-9, the J call TRBJ2-5; TRBD2 agrees at 11 bases. V shed 3 bases and J 5 bases; nucleotides not matched to a gene: 14. Looked up from germline, CDR1 is SEHNR and CDR2 is FQNEAQ (reference sequence). The CDR3 runs to 18 residues. The CDR3 is CASSFPLAGGPRRETQYF. The CDR3, as DNA: TGTGCCAGCAGCTTCCCCTTAGCGGGAGGGCCGAGACGGGAGACCCAGTACTTC.

This clone was picked up a small number of times. The gene calls are TRBV11-2 and TRBJ2-3; no clear D gene. This CDR3 is built from 13 residues. The germline V gene encodes CDR1 SGHAT and CDR2 FQNNGV. V was pared by 2 bases and J by 3 bases, with 6 bases between. The CDR3 spells CASSLLGTDTQYF. In DNA form, the CDR3 reads TGTGCCAGCAGCTTACTAGGAACAGATACGCAGTATTTT.

The chain uses TRBV4-2 and TRBJ2-1, with TRBD2 identical over 12 bases. V lost 5 bases, J lost 4 bases, and 6 bases stayed unmatched. The length of the CDR3 is 16 residues. Germline CDR1 and CDR2: LGHNA and YNFKEQ. This chain's CDR3 is CASSSTSGRTYNEQFF. The DNA for the CDR3 is TGTGCCAGCAGCTCGACTAGCGGGAGAACTTACAATGAGCAGTTCTTC.

This clone was seen more than once but under ten times. This chain connects TRBV30 to TRBJ1-6; 9 nucleotides line up with TRBD1. Germline V gene data show CDR1 as GTSNPN and CDR2 as SVGIG (reference sequence). The length of the CDR3 is 13 residues. CDR3 DNA sequence: TGTGGCGGGACAGGGAATTATAATTCACCCCTCCACTTT. Protein: CGGTGNYNSPLHF.

This clone was picked up a small number of times. Different DNA sequences within this sample yield the same CDR3. V is TRBV30 and J is TRBJ1-1; 9 bases match TRBD1. This CDR3 has 13 residues. Per germline, CDR1 GTSNPN and CDR2 SVGIG (reference sequence). V lost 3 bases to trimming and J lost 4 bases; unmatched junction nucleotides: 3. In DNA form, the CDR3 reads TGTGCCTGGAGGGGACAGGGTGGCACTGAAGCTTTCTTT. This sequence encodes CAWRGQGGTEAFF.

This chain links TRBV9 with TRBJ2-7, with D perhaps given as TRBD1 or TRBD2 (7 bases each). This CDR3 is 15 amino acids long. Germline assignment: CDR1 SGDLS and CDR2 YYNGEE. With 0 bases removed from V and 8 bases from J, the gap between germline ends came to 18 bases. CDR3 amino acids: CASSVEKGAGVQQYF. The CDR3 bases are TGTGCCAGCAGCGTAGAAAAGGGGGCGGGAGTACAGCAGTACTTC.

This clone was counted only a few times. The chain uses TRBV10-3 and TRBJ1-2; tentative D call: TRBD1 (5 bases). CDR1 is ENHRY and CDR2 is SYGVKD in the germline V gene. Trimming removed 3 bases at V and 5 bases at J, with 10 bases between. The CDR3 runs to 13 residues. This CDR3 is CAISDTGAYGYTF. The CDR3 nucleotides are TGTGCCATCAGTGATACAGGAGCATATGGCTACACCTTC.

This clone has more than one count but fewer than ten. This chain links TRBV7-2 with TRBJ2-1, with 16 bases fitting TRBD2. The CDR3 loop spans 19 amino acids. The V gene end was trimmed by 5 bases and the J gene end by 1 base; junction bases not matched to a gene: 8. Germline CDR1 reads SGHTA; CDR2 reads FQGNSA. CDR3 bases: TGTGCCAGCAGCCCCCCGGGACTAGCGGGGGGGGGATCCTACAATGAGCAGTTCTTC. The encoded protein is CASSPPGLAGGGSYNEQFF.

This clone was picked up a small number of times. The genes are TRBV7-9 and TRBJ1-1; the match to TRBD1 covers 8 bases. After removal of 7 bases from V and 5 bases from J, the junction contained 9 bases not matched to a gene. Germline V gene sequence: CDR1 SEHNR, CDR2 FQNEAQ (reference sequence). This CDR3 has 14 residues. Here the CDR3 DNA reads TGTGCCAGCACCATGACAGGGGTAATGACTGAAGCTTTCTTT. Its protein is CASTMTGVMTEAFF.

The rearrangement uses TRBV6-4 and TRBJ1-1; D not certain. The CDR3 has 13 residues. The V end was cut by 5 bases, the J end by 2 bases, with 9 bases between. Germline loops: CDR1 MRHNA, CDR2 SNTAGT. CDR3 coding DNA: TGTGCCAGCAGTACGCGACTAAACACTGAAGCTTTCTTT. Its protein is CASSTRLNTEAFF.